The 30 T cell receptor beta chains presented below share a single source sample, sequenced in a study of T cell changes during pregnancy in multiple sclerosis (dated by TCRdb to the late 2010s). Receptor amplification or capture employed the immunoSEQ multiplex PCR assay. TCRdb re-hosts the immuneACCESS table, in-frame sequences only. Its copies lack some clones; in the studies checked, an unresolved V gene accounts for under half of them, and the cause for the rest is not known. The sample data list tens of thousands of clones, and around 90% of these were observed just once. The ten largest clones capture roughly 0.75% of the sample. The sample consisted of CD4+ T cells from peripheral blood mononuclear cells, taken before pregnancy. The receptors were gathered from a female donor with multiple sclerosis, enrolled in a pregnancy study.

CDR3 in DNA: TGTGCCAGCAGCCCTACTCCGACAGGGTCGGATGGCTACACCTTC. Translation gives CASSPTPTGSDGYTF. The chain is built from TRBV9 and TRBJ1-2; 7 positions agree with TRBD1. Per the germline V gene, CDR1 is SGDLS and CDR2 is YYNGEE. The V segment lost 4 bases and the J segment 6 bases; nucleotides outside the gene matches: 12. This CDR3 spans 15 amino acids.

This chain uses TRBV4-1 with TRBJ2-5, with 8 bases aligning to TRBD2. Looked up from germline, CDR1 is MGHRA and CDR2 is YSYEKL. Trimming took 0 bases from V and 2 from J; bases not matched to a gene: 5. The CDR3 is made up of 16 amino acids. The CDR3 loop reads CASSQDPPSGQETQYF. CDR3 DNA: TGCGCCAGCAGCCAAGATCCGCCTAGCGGGCAAGAGACCCAGTACTTC.

The CDR3 spells CASSSRTSGGYNEQFF. Here the CDR3 DNA reads TGTGCCAGCAGTTCCCGGACTAGCGGGGGGTACAATGAGCAGTTCTTC. The chain couples TRBV27 to TRBJ2-1, with 14 bases fitting TRBD2. CDR3 size: 16 residues. Germline CDR1 is MNHEY and CDR2 is SMNVEV (reference sequence). V lost 4 bases, J lost 4 bases, and 3 bases stayed unmatched.

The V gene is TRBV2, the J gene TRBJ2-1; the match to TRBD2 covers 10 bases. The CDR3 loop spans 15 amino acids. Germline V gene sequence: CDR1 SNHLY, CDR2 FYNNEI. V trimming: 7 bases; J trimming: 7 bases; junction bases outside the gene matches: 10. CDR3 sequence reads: CASMGLAGVVNEQFF. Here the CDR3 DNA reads TGTGCCAGCATGGGGCTAGCGGGGGTCGTGAATGAGCAGTTCTTC.

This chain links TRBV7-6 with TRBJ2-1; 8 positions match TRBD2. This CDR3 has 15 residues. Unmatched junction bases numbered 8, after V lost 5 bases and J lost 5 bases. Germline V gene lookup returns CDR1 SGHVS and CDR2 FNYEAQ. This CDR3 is CASSPRGGGNNEQFF. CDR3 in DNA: TGTGCCAGCAGCCCCCGGGGCGGGGGGAACAATGAGCAGTTCTTC.

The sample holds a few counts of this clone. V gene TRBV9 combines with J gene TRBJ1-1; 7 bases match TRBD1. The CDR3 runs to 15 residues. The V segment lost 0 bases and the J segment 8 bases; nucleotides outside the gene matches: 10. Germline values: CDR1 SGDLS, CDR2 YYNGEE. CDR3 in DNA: TGTGCCAGCAGCGTAGCCTGGGACAGCCCGTGGGAAGCTTTCTTT. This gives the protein CASSVAWDSPWEAFF. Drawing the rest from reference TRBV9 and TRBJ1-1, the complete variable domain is DSGVTQTPKHLITATGQRVTLRCSPRSGDLSVYWYQQSLDQGLQFLIQYYNGEERAKGNILERFSAQQFPDLHSELNLSSLELGDSALYFCASSVAWDSPWEAFFGQGTRLTVV.

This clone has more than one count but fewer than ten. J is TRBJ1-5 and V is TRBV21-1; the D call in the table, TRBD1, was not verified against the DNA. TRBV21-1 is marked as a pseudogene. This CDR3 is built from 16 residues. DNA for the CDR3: TGTGCCAGCAGCAAATTCTCGACAGGGATGTTGCAGCCCCAGCATTTT. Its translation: CASSKFSTGMLQPQHF.

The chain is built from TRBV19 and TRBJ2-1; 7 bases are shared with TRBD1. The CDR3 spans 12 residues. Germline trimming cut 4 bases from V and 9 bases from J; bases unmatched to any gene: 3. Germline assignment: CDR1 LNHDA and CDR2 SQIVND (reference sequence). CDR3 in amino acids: CASSTGTAEQFF. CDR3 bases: TGTGCCAGTAGTACTGGGACAGCTGAGCAGTTCTTC.

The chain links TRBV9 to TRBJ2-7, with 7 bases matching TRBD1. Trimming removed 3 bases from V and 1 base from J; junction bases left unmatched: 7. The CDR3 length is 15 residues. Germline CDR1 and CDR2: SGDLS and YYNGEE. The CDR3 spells CASSAGPGQSYEQYF. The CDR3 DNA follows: TGTGCCAGCAGCGCCGGCCCGGGACAGTCCTACGAGCAGTACTTC.

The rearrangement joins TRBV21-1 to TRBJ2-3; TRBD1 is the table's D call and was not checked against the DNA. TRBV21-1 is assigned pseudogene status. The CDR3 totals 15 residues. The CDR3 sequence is CASSKMRDRGNTQYF. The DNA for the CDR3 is TGTGCCAGCAGCAAAATGCGGGACAGGGGAAATACGCAGTATTTT.

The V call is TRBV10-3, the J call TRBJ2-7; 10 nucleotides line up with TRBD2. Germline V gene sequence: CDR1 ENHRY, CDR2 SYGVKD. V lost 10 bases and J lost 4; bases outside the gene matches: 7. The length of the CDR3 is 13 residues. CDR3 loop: CATLAGGTYEQYF. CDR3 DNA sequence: TGTGCCACCTTAGCGGGGGGAACGTACGAGCAGTACTTC.

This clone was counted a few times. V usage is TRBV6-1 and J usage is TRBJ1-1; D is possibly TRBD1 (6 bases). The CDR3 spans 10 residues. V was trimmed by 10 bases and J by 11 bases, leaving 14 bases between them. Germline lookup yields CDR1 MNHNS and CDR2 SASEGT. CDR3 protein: CATQNRVAFF. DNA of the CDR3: TGTGCCACCCAGAACAGGGTCGCTTTCTTT.

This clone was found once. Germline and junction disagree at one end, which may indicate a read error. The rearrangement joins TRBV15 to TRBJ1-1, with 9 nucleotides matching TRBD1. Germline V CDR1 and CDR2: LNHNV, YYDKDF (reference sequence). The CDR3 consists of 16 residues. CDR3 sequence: CATSRGMDRGPPTFKF. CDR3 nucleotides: TGTGCCACCAGCAGAGGGATGGACAGGGGTCCTCCGACCTTTAAATTT.

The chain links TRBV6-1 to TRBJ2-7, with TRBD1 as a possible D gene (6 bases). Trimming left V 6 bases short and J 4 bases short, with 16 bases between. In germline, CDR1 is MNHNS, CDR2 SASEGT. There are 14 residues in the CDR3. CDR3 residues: CASRMSEGVYEQYF. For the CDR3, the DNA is TGTGCCAGCAGGATGAGCGAGGGGGTGTACGAGCAGTACTTC.

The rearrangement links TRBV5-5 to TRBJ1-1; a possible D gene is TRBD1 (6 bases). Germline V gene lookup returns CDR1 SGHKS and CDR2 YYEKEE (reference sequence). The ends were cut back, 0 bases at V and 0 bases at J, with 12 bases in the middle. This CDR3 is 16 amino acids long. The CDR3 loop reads CASSLDWDTMNTEAFF. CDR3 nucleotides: TGTGCCAGCAGCTTGGATTGGGACACCATGAACACTGAAGCTTTCTTT.

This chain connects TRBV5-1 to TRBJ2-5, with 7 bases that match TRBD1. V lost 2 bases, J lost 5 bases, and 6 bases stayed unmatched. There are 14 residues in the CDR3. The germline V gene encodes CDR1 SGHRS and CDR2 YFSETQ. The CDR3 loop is CASSFARGWETQYF. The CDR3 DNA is TGCGCCAGCAGCTTTGCCAGGGGGTGGGAGACCCAGTACTTC.

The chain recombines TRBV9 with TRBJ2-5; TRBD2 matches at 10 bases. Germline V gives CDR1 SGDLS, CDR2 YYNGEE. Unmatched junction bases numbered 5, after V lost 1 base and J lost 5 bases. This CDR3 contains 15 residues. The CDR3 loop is CASSVSGGAGETQYF. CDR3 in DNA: TGTGCCAGCAGCGTAAGCGGGGGGGCGGGGGAGACCCAGTACTTC.

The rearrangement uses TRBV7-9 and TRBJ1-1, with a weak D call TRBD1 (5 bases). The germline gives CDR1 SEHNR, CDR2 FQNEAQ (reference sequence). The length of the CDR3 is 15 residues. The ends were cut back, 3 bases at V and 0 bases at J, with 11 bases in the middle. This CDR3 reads CASSLVDSMNTEAFF. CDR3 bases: TGTGCCAGCAGCTTGGTTGACAGCATGAACACTGAAGCTTTCTTT.

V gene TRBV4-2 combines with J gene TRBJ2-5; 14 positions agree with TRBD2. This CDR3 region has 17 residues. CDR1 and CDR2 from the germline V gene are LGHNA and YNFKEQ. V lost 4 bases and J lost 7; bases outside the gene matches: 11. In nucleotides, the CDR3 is TGTGCCAGCAGCCGAGGACTAGCGGGGGGCTCGATAGCGACCCAGTACTTC. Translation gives CASSRGLAGGSIATQYF.

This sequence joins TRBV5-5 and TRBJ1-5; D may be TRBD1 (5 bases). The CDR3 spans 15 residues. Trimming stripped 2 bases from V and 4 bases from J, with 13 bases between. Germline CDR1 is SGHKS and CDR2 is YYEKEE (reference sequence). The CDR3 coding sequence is TGTGCCAGCAGCTTAAGTCCGCAGGGTAATCAGCCCCAGCATTTT. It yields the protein CASSLSPQGNQPQHF. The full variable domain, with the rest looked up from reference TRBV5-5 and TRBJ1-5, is DAGVTQSPTHLIKTRGQQVTLRCSPISGHKSVSWYQQVLGQGPQFIFQYYEKEERGRGNFPDRFSARQFPNYSSELNVNALLLGDSALYLCASSLSPQGNQPQHFGDGTRLSIL.

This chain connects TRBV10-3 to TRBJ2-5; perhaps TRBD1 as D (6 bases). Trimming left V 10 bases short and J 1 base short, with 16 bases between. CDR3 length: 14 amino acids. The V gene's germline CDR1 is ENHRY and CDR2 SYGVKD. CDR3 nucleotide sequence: TGTGCCACTGAGACAGGTCGATTCCAAGAGACCCAGTACTTC. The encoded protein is CATETGRFQETQYF.

The CDR3 spells CASSGIPGGLETQYF. CDR3 in DNA: TGTGCCAGCAGCGGAATCCCGGGGGGGCTGGAGACCCAGTACTTC. The gene calls are TRBV9 and TRBJ2-5; TRBD2 matches at 8 bases. Germline V gives CDR1 SGDLS, CDR2 YYNGEE. J lost 5 bases, V lost 3 bases, and 9 bases had no gene match. The CDR3 has 15 amino acids.

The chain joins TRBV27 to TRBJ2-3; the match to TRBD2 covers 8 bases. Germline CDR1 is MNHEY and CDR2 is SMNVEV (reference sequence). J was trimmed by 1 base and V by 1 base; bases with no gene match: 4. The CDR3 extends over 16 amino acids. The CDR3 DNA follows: TGTGCCAGCAGTTTATTTTGGCGGGGGGGCACAGATACGCAGTATTTT. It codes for CASSLFWRGGTDTQYF.

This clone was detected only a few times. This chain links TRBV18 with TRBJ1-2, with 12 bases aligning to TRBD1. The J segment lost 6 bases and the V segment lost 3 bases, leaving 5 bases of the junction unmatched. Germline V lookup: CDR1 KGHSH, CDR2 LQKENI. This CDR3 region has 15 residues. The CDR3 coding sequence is TGTGCCAGCTCACCCGGGACAGGGGGCGATGATGGCTACACCTTC. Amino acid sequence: CASSPGTGGDDGYTF.

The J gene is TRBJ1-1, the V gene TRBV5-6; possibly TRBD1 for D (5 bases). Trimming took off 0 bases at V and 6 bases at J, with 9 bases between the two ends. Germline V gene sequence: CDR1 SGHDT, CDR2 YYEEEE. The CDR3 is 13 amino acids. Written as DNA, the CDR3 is TGTGCCAGCAGCTTGGGGCAGGGTCCTGAAGCTTTCTTT. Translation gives CASSLGQGPEAFF.

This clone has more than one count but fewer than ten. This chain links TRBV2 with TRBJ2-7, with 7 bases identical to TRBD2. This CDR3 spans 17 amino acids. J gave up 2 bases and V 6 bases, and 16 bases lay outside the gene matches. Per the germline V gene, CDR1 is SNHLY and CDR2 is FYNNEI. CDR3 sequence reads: CASRGDTFSGPPYEQYF. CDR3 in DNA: TGTGCCAGCAGGGGCGACACCTTTAGCGGGCCTCCCTACGAGCAGTACTTC.

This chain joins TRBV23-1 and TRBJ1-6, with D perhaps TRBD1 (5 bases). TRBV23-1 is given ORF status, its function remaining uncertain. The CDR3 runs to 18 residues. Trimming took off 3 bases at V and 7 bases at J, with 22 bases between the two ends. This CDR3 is CASSQTAHRKKTNSPLHF. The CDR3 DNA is TGCGCCAGCAGTCAGACCGCCCACAGGAAAAAAACGAATTCACCCCTCCACTTT.

The CDR3 loop reads CASSLAGPGHLEAFF. CDR3 DNA: TGTGCCAGCAGCTTAGCCGGGCCTGGACACCTTGAAGCTTTCTTT. The chain couples TRBV7-9 to TRBJ1-1; weak D call: TRBD1 (5 bases). V was pared by 0 bases and J by 7 bases, with 15 bases between. Germline values: CDR1 SEHNR, CDR2 FQNEAQ (reference sequence). The CDR3 length is 15 residues. The complete variable domain, with remaining parts taken from reference TRBV7-9 and TRBJ1-1, reads DTGVSQNPRHKITKRGQNVTFRCDPISEHNRLYWYRQTLGQGPEFLTYFQNEAQLEKSRLLSDRFSAERPKGSFSTLEIQRTEQGDSAMYLCASSLAGPGHLEAFFGQGTRLTVV.

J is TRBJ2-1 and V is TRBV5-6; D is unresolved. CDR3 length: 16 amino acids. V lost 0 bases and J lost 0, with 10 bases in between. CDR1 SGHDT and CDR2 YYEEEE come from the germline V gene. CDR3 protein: CASSLVGAHSYNEQFF. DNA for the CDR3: TGTGCCAGCAGCTTGGTTGGAGCCCACTCCTACAATGAGCAGTTCTTC. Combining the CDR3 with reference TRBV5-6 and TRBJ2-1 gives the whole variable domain DAGVTQSPTHLIKTRGQQVTLRCSPKSGHDTVSWYQQALGQGPQFIFQYYEEEERQRGNFPDRFSGHQFPNYSSELNVNALLLGDSALYLCASSLVGAHSYNEQFFGPGTRLTVL.

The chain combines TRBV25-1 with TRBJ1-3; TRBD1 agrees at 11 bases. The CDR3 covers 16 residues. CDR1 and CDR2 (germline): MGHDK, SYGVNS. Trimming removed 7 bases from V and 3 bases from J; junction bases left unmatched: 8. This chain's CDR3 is CASTPDRGLFGNTIYF. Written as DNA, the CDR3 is TGTGCCAGCACCCCGGACAGGGGGCTTTTTGGAAACACCATATATTTT.